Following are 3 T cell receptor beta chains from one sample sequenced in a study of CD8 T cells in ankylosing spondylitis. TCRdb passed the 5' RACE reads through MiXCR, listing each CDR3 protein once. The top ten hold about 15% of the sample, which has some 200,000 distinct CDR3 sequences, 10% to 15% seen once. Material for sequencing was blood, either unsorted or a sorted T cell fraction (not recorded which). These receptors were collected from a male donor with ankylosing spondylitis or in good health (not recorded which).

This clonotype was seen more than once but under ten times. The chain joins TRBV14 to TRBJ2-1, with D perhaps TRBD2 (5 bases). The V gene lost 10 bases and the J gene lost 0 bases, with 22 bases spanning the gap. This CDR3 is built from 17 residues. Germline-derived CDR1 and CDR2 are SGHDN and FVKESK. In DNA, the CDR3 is TGTGCCACTAAACCTCCTCCCGGCGGGTCCTCCTACAATGAGCAGTTCTTC. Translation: CATKPPPGGSSYNEQFF.

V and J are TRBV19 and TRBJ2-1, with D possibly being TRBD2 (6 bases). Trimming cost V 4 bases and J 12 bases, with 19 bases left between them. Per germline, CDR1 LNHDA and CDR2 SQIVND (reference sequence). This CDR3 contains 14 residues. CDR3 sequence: CASSTPGTASGQFF. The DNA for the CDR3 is TGTGCCAGTAGTACCCCCGGGACTGCGTCGGGGCAGTTCTTC.

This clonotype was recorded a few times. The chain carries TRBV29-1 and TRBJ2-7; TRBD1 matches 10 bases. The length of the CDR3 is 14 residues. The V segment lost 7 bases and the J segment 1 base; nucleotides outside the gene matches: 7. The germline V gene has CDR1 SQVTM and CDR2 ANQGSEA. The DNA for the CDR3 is TGCAGCGCATGGACAGGGGGGGCTTCCTACGAGCAGTACTTC. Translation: CSAWTGGASYEQYF.